This TCR beta chain is drawn from a study of shared clonotypes between healthy human individuals. About the research overall: Three plates each covered CD4 naive and memory; CD8 naive two, CD8 memory one.

Trimming pared 1 base from V and 8 bases from J, leaving 11 bases between. The V gene's germline CDR1 is MDHEN and CDR2 SYDVKM. This CDR3 has 13 amino acids. There were no recent acute infections or vaccinations among the donors, who were healthy HIV-negative adults. Clones were read by immunoSEQ multiplex PCR, and TCRdb kept only the in-frame ones, dropping some. Altogether about 2.5 million clones are present, 85% to 95% being singletons, with the ten largest covering approximately 0.4%. The chain has TRBV28 and TRBJ1-1; D uncertain. The source is a man aged 18 to 30 in good health. Some clones in this sample may be carry-over from other donors' samples. Sample: naive CD4+ T cells from PBMCs. As for subset: CD45RA+ positively selected. The CDR3: CASSLYLGPEAFF. CDR3 bases: TGTGCCAGCAGTTTATATCTCGGGCCAGAAGCTTTCTTT.